This TCR beta chain was obtained from a study of T cell clonality in common variable immunodeficiency. Assay: immunoSEQ multiplex PCR; the TCRdb copy retains only in-frame clones and omits some. The repertoire consists of about 45,000 clones, none detected only once. This CDR3 contains 15 residues. Trimming removed 0 bases at V and 6 bases at J, with 14 bases between. Germline V gene data show CDR1 as MNHEY and CDR2 as SVGEGT. This clone has a count of ten or more. Coverage ceases 3 residues before the CDR3 finishes, and the germline J gene fills in the end. Sequenced input: peripheral blood mononuclear cells. This receptor was obtained from a person between 18 and 69 years old in good health. The chain recombines TRBV6-2 or TRBV6-3 with TRBJ1-2; tentatively, D is TRBD1 (6 bases). The part of the CDR3 DNA that was read is TGTGCCAGCAGTTACTCGTCTGAGGCAGGGGATGGC. This sequence encodes CASSYSSEAGDG. The CDR3 reads in full as CASSYSSEAGDGYTF.